The 16 T cell receptor beta chains below were found in one sample sequenced in a study of blood T cell repertoires in COVID-19. The table came from immunoSEQ multiplex PCR; TCRdb's copy has only in-frame clones and leaves some out. The sample consists of about 71,000 clones, around 90% of them appearing once. Sequenced: peripheral blood. Source of these receptors: a woman older than 75 with acute or convalescent COVID-19.

J is TRBJ2-1 and V is TRBV5-1; 11 bases agree with TRBD2. The CDR3 has 16 residues. V dropped 4 bases and J dropped 4; count of bases not matched to a gene: 7. Germline values: CDR1 SGHRS, CDR2 YFSETQ. The CDR3 spells CASSQLAGEGYNEQFF. CDR3 DNA sequence: TGCGCCAGCAGCCAACTAGCGGGAGAGGGGTACAATGAGCAGTTCTTC.

The chain recombines TRBV27 with TRBJ1-1; no clear D gene. V shed 3 bases and J shed 2 bases, with 10 bases lying between them. CDR1 and CDR2 (germline): MNHEY, SMNVEV (reference sequence). There are 14 residues in the CDR3. The CDR3 DNA sequence: TGTGCCAGCAGTTTTCGTCAGGCCAACACTGAAGCTTTCTTT. It yields the protein CASSFRQANTEAFF.

The chain carries TRBV11-3 and TRBJ2-1; perhaps TRBD2 as D (5 bases). The CDR3 spans 16 residues. Between the trimmed V and J ends, which lost 6 bases and 4 bases, there was a span of 19 bases. CDR1 SGHNT and CDR2 YENEEA come from the germline V gene. CDR3 bases: TGTGCCAGCAGTCCAAGGGAAGCCGCGGGTTACAATGAGCAGTTCTTC. It translates to CASSPREAAGYNEQFF. The full variable domain, with the rest looked up from reference TRBV11-3 and TRBJ2-1, is EAGVVQSPRYKIIEKKQPVAFWCNPISGHNTLYWYLQNLGQGPELLIRYENEEAVDDSQLPKDRFSAERLKGVDSTLKIQPAELGDSAVYLCASSPREAAGYNEQFFGPGTRLTVL.

This clone was counted once. The chain joins TRBV5-1 to TRBJ2-2, with 7 bases matching TRBD2. The CDR3 runs 14 residues. Germline values: CDR1 SGHRS, CDR2 YFSETQ. Losses at the gene ends were 3 bases for V and 5 bases for J; bases not matched to a gene: 4. The CDR3 nucleotides read TGCGCCAGCAGCTCGGGGGGAGATACCGGGGAGCTGTTTTTT. The encoded protein is CASSSGGDTGELFF. The complete variable domain, with remaining parts taken from reference TRBV5-1 and TRBJ2-2, reads KAGVTQTPRYLIKTRGQQVTLSCSPISGHRSVSWYQQTPGQGLQFLFEYFSETQRNKGNFPGRFSGRQFSNSRSEMNVSTLELGDSALYLCASSSGGDTGELFFGEGSRLTVL.

This clone has only a few counts. The chain combines TRBV6-6 with TRBJ2-3; 10 bases are shared with TRBD2. Germline assignment: CDR1 MNHNY and CDR2 SVGAGI (reference sequence). CDR3 length: 16 residues. J gave up 0 bases and V 5 bases, and 5 bases lay outside the gene matches. Here the CDR3 reads CASSPGTSVSTDTQYF. For the CDR3, the DNA is TGTGCCAGCAGTCCTGGGACTAGCGTAAGCACAGATACGCAGTATTTT.

This chain connects TRBV29-1 to TRBJ2-5; TRBD1 matches at 8 bases. V was clipped by 3 bases and J by 5 bases; unmatched bases: 5. Germline CDR1 reads SQVTM; CDR2 reads ANQGSEA. There are 13 residues in the CDR3. CDR3 coding DNA: TGCAGCGTTGAGCGGGACAGGCATGAGACCCAGTACTTC. It codes for CSVERDRHETQYF.

This clone has only one observation. The chain couples TRBV5-1 to TRBJ1-5; tentatively, D is TRBD1 (6 bases). This CDR3 has 15 amino acids. Trimming left V 0 bases short and J 0 bases short, with 7 bases between. In germline, CDR1 is SGHRS, CDR2 YFSETQ. The CDR3 sequence is CASSLAGDSNQPQHF. The CDR3 DNA reads TGCGCCAGCAGCTTGGCAGGGGATAGCAATCAGCCCCAGCATTTT.

The gene calls are TRBV18 and TRBJ2-5, with 9 bases that match TRBD2. The CDR3 is 15 amino acids. Germline CDR1 KGHSH, CDR2 LQKENI. The junction had 5 bases not matched to a gene; V was cut back by 3 bases and J by 3 bases. For the CDR3, the DNA is TGTGCCAGCTCACCCAGGGCTAGCGGGGAAGAGACCCAGTACTTC. Translation gives CASSPRASGEETQYF.

V and J are TRBV6-5 and TRBJ2-7, with 9 bases matching TRBD1. Germline-derived CDR1 and CDR2 are MNHEY and SVGAGI. V gave up 7 bases and J gave up 7 bases; unmatched junction bases: 14. This CDR3 has 15 amino acids. The CDR3 loop reads CASTGQGNTFWEQYF. CDR3 in DNA: TGTGCCAGCACTGGACAGGGGAACACCTTTTGGGAGCAGTACTTC.

The chain has TRBV5-1 and TRBJ2-3, with D perhaps TRBD2 (6 bases). CDR1 is SGHRS and CDR2 is YFSETQ in the germline V gene. Between the trimmed V and J ends, which lost 6 bases and 4 bases, there was a span of 12 bases. The CDR3 is 13 residues long. CDR3 bases: TGCGCCAGCACCGACCCGGGGGCAGATACGCAGTATTTT. This translates into CASTDPGADTQYF.

The V gene is TRBV19, the J gene TRBJ1-5; the D gene is possibly TRBD1 (6 bases). V lost 5 bases and J lost 1, with 21 bases in between. CDR1 is LNHDA, CDR2 SQIVND, per germline (reference sequence). The CDR3 runs to 18 residues. CDR3 sequence (DNA): TGTGCCAGTAGTGCCCCGCGGGGGGGCGCGGGGAGCAATCAGCCCCAGCATTTT. This translates into CASSAPRGGAGSNQPQHF. Looking up the rest from reference TRBV19 and TRBJ1-5 gives the full variable domain: DGGITQSPKYLFRKEGQNVTLSCEQNLNHDAMYWYRQDPGQGLRLIYYSQIVNDFQKGDIAEGYSVSREKKESFPLTVTSAQKNPTAFYLCASSAPRGGAGSNQPQHFGDGTRLSIL.

This chain connects TRBV6-4 to TRBJ2-3; 10 bases fit TRBD2. CDR1 and CDR2 from the germline V gene are MRHNA and SNTAGT. The ends lost 3 bases at V and 7 bases at J; junction bases unmatched: 7. The CDR3 totals 15 residues. CDR3 in amino acids: CASSEQRGGSHTQYF. CDR3 DNA sequence: TGTGCCAGCAGTGAACAGCGGGGGGGCTCCCATACGCAGTATTTT.

This chain connects TRBV4-1 to TRBJ2-7, with 9 bases fitting TRBD1. This CDR3 is built from 17 residues. Per germline, CDR1 MGHRA and CDR2 YSYEKL. The J segment lost 2 bases and the V segment lost 2 bases, leaving 10 bases of the junction unmatched. The CDR3 DNA follows: TGCGCCAGCAGCCAACAAGAACCGAACAGGGGGCCCTACGAGCAGTACTTC. Its protein is CASSQQEPNRGPYEQYF.

The V call is TRBV5-4, the J call TRBJ1-4; no definite D call. V lost 0 bases to trimming and J lost 2 bases, with 5 bases between them. The germline V gene encodes CDR1 SGHNT and CDR2 YYREEE (reference sequence). This CDR3 contains 14 residues. CDR3 DNA: TGTGCCAGCAGCTTGGGAACTACTAATGAAAAACTGTTTTTT. This codes for CASSLGTTNEKLFF.

The genes are TRBV3-1 (or the pseudogene TRBV3-2) and TRBJ1-2, with TRBD1 identical over 9 bases. V shed 4 bases, J shed 3 bases, and the junction held 6 bases outside the gene matches. This CDR3 is built from 15 residues. CDR1 is LGHDT and CDR2 is YNNKEL in the germline V gene (reference sequence). This chain's CDR3 is CASSLRRDRDYGYTF. The CDR3 DNA follows: TGTGCCAGCAGCCTTCGCCGGGACAGGGACTATGGCTACACCTTC.

The CDR3 region is CASRWTREETQYF. The DNA for the CDR3 is TGTGCCAGCAGATGGACTAGAGAAGAGACCCAGTACTTC. V usage is TRBV2 and J usage is TRBJ2-5, with 7 nucleotides matching TRBD2. The V segment lost 6 bases and the J segment 3 bases; nucleotides outside the gene matches: 4. The germline V gene has CDR1 SNHLY and CDR2 FYNNEI. The CDR3 is made up of 13 amino acids. Based on the CDR3 plus reference TRBV2 and TRBJ2-5, the full variable domain is EPEVTQTPSHQVTQMGQEVILRCVPISNHLYFYWYRQILGQKVEFLVSFYNNEISEKSEIFDDQFSVERPDGSNFTLKIRSTKLEDSAMYFCASRWTREETQYFGPGTRLLVL.